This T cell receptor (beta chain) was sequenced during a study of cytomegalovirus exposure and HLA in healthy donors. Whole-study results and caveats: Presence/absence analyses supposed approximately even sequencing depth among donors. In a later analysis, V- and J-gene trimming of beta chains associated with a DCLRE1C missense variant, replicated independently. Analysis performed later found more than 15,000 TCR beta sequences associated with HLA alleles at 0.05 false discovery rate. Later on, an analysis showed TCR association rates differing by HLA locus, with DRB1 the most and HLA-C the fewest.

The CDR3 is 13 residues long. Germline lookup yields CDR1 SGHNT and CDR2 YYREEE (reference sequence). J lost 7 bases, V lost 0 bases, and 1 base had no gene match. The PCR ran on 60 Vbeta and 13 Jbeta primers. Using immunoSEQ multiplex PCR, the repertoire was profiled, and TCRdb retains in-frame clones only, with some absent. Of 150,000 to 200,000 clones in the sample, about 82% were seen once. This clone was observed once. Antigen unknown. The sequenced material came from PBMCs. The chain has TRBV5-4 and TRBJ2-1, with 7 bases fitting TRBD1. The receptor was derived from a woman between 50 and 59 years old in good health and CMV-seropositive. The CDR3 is CASSLEGANEQFF. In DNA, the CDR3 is TGTGCCAGCAGCTTGGAGGGGGCTAATGAGCAGTTCTTC.